The clone carrying this T cell receptor (beta chain) was observed a few times. Its antigen is unknown. The data originate from a study of T cells in Graves' hyperthyroidism and ophthalmopathy. General study points: Also found in blood were most expanded thyroid clonotypes above 0.001.

Amplification of TCR beta CDR3 regions was performed using RNA transcripts as template. A first-round RT-PCR of the TCR CDR3 used the HTBI primer set. TCRdb fed the multiplex PCR reads into MiXCR, producing one record per CDR3 protein. The sample records 550,000 to 700,000 distinct CDR3 sequences, about 15% being singletons. Germline assignment: CDR1 SGHDN and CDR2 FVKESK. This CDR3 has 13 amino acids. The V gene lost 3 bases and the J gene lost 4 bases, with 9 bases spanning the gap. The V call is TRBV14, the J call TRBJ1-2; maybe TRBD1 (5 bases). This TCR derives from a woman between 40 and 50 years old with Graves' ophthalmopathy. The sequenced sample was blood. The CDR3 sequence: CASSHGASYGYTF. The CDR3 region has the DNA TGTGCCAGCAGCCACGGGGCTAGCTATGGCTACACCTTC.